This T cell receptor beta chain emerged from a study of control samples from healthy donors and cancer patients. The data were produced by immunoSEQ multiplex PCR, yet TCRdb's version contains in-frame clones alone and is incomplete. In the table there are under 200,000 clones, roughly 94% of which are singletons. CDR3 length: 14 residues. Germline loops: CDR1 SGHAT, CDR2 FQNNGV. J gave up 9 bases and V 3 bases, and 4 bases lay outside the gene matches. Sequencing used PBMCs. The clonotype originates from a man in his sixties with colorectal cancer. The chain combines TRBV11-2 with TRBJ1-6, with TRBD1 matching over 8 bases. The CDR3 region has the DNA TGTGCCAGCAGCTTCCGGGACAGGAGTTCACCCCTCCACTTT. Protein: CASSFRDRSSPLHF.